The rows below give T cell receptor beta chains drawn from one sample of a study of CD8 T cells in ankylosing spondylitis. TCRdb analysed the 5' RACE reads with MiXCR anew, one entry per CDR3 protein. The table has approximately 250,000 distinct CDR3 sequences, roughly 32% seen once. Material for sequencing was blood, either unsorted or a sorted T cell fraction (not recorded which). The receptors were sampled from a male donor with ankylosing spondylitis or in good health (not recorded which). Each CDR3 is given with its conserved first and last residue. Fields, in order: V gene, clone size, D gene, J gene, CDR3 protein, CDR3 DNA. A D gene is named only where the DNA matches it firmly. Size is omitted from some rows. Given values are once, few, many or a class for expanded clones.

V: TRBV15
size: few
D: NA
J: TRBJ1-4
CDR3: CATSNTREDEKLFF
DNA: TGTGCCACCAGCAACACCCGGGAGGACGAAAAACTGTTTTTT

V: TRBV7-9
size: NA
D: TRBD1
J: TRBJ2-7
CDR3: CASSLVSQGAYEQYF
DNA: TGTGCCAGCAGCTTAGTGTCCCAGGGGGCCTACGAGCAGTACTTC

V: TRBV11-2
size: NA
D: NA
J: TRBJ2-7
CDR3: CASSSSSESYEQYF
DNA: TGTGCCAGCAGCTCGTCGTCTGAGTCCTACGAGCAGTACTTC

V: TRBV20-1
size: few
D: TRBD2
J: TRBJ2-5
CDR3: CSARVVGVAGSFVPETQYF
DNA: TGCAGTGCTAGAGTGGTAGGAGTAGCGGGGTCCTTCGTCCCGGAGACCCAGTACTTC

V: TRBV6-5
size: NA
D: NA
J: TRBJ2-1
CDR3: CASSYSKAPTYNEQFF
DNA: TGTGCCAGCAGTTACTCGAAAGCCCCGACTTACAATGAGCAGTTCTTC

V: TRBV5-1
size: few
D: TRBD2
J: TRBJ2-3
CDR3: CASSPWTRQDTQYF
DNA: TGCGCCAGCAGCCCATGGACTAGACAAGATACGCAGTATTTT

V: TRBV20-1
size: NA
D: TRBD2
J: TRBJ2-5
CDR3: CSARQRLAGEETQYF
DNA: TGCAGTGCTAGGCAAAGGCTAGCGGGGGAAGAGACCCAGTACTTC

V: TRBV15
size: NA
D: TRBD2
J: TRBJ2-5
CDR3: CATSRLADSETQYF
DNA: TGTGCCACCAGCAGGCTAGCGGATTCAGAGACCCAGTACTTC

V: TRBV5-1
size: few
D: TRBD2
J: TRBJ2-5
CDR3: CASSLVPTGLAKETQYF
DNA: TGCGCCAGCAGCTTGGTGCCCACGGGACTAGCGAAAGAGACCCAGTACTTC

V: TRBV5-1
size: few
D: NA
J: TRBJ2-5
CDR3: CASSVGTQETQYF
DNA: TGCGCCAGCAGCGTGGGAACCCAAGAGACCCAGTACTTC

V: TRBV6-5
size: NA
D: NA
J: TRBJ2-7
CDR3: CASSYSTGREQYF
DNA: TGTGCCAGCAGTTACTCGACAGGCCGAGAGCAGTACTTC

V: TRBV3-1
size: NA
D: TRBD2
J: TRBJ2-5
CDR3: CASSLILRGYQETQYF
DNA: TGTGCCAGCAGCCTAATCTTGCGGGGGTACCAAGAGACCCAGTACTTC

V: TRBV29-1
size: NA
D: NA
J: TRBJ2-1
CDR3: CSVEDRGGGNNEQFF
DNA: TGCAGCGTTGAAGATCGCGGAGGGGGCAACAATGAGCAGTTCTTC

V: TRBV20-1
size: few
D: NA
J: TRBJ2-3
CDR3: CSASGQVADTQYF
DNA: TGCAGTGCTTCGGGGCAGGTAGCCGATACGCAGTATTTT

V: TRBV5-1
size: NA
D: NA
J: TRBJ2-7
CDR3: CASSFDAFYEQYF
DNA: TGCGCCAGCAGCTTCGATGCCTTCTACGAGCAGTACTTC

V: TRBV20-1
size: NA
D: NA
J: TRBJ2-3
CDR3: CSARDTKADTQYF
DNA: TGCAGTGCGAGGGACACCAAGGCAGATACGCAGTATTTT

V: TRBV20-1
size: NA
D: TRBD2
J: TRBJ2-3
CDR3: CSARAEDPGTSGILTDTQYF
DNA: TGCAGTGCTAGGGCCGAAGACCCCGGGACTAGCGGGATTCTCACAGATACGCAGTATTTT

V: TRBV5-6
size: NA
D: NA
J: TRBJ1-1
CDR3: CASSLGTKNTEAFF
DNA: TGTGCCAGCAGCTTGGGCACGAAAAACACTGAAGCTTTCTTT

V: TRBV12-3/TRBV12-4
size: NA
D: NA
J: TRBJ2-3
CDR3: CASSPEGVRAQYF
DNA: TGTGCCAGCAGCCCGGAGGGGGTTAGGGCGCAGTATTTT

V: TRBV7-9
size: NA
D: NA
J: TRBJ1-4
CDR3: CASSPSPATNEKLFF
DNA: TGTGCCAGCAGCCCTTCACCGGCAACTAATGAAAAACTGTTTTTT

V: TRBV6-5
size: few
D: NA
J: TRBJ1-6
CDR3: CASSYVSGRRSPLHF
DNA: TGTGCCAGCAGTTACGTTTCCGGTAGGCGATCACCCCTCCACTTT

V: TRBV25-1
size: NA
D: NA
J: TRBJ1-2
CDR3: CASSVSGGGQGYTF
DNA: TGTGCCAGCAGTGTATCAGGTGGGGGGCAAGGCTACACCTTC

V: TRBV12-3/TRBV12-4
size: many
D: TRBD2
J: TRBJ2-3
CDR3: CASSLSLAGHTQYF
DNA: TGTGCCAGCAGTTTATCGCTAGCGGGGCATACGCAGTATTTT

V: TRBV11-2
size: NA
D: NA
J: TRBJ2-1
CDR3: CASSLGLSYNEQFF
DNA: TGTGCCAGCAGCTTAGGACTCTCCTACAATGAGCAGTTCTTC

V: TRBV12-3/TRBV12-4
size: NA
D: NA
J: TRBJ2-7
CDR3: CASSSSPGTTYEQYF
DNA: TGTGCCAGCAGTTCCTCCCCCGGGACCACATACGAGCAGTACTTC

V: TRBV28
size: few
D: TRBD1
J: TRBJ2-7
CDR3: CASRGQFYEQYF
DNA: TGTGCCAGCAGGGGACAGTTCTACGAGCAGTACTTC

V: TRBV15
size: few
D: NA
J: TRBJ2-7
CDR3: CATSKDPLYEQYF
DNA: TGTGCCACCAGCAAAGACCCGCTCTACGAGCAGTACTTC

V: TRBV5-1
size: few
D: TRBD1
J: TRBJ1-1
CDR3: CASSWATGGTDTEAFF
DNA: TGCGCCAGCAGCTGGGCGACAGGGGGCACGGACACTGAAGCTTTCTTT

V: TRBV7-8
size: NA
D: TRBD1
J: TRBJ2-7
CDR3: CASSPRDRETYEQYF
DNA: TGTGCCAGCAGCCCCCGGGACAGGGAGACCTACGAGCAGTACTTC

V: TRBV6-5
size: few
D: NA
J: TRBJ1-5
CDR3: CASSWEQGNQPQHF
DNA: TGTGCCAGCAGTTGGGAACAGGGCAATCAGCCCCAGCATTTT

V: TRBV7-2
size: NA
D: NA
J: TRBJ2-5
CDR3: CASSLGGVTQYF
DNA: TGTGCCAGCAGCTTAGGCGGGGTTACCCAGTACTTC

V: TRBV20-1
size: many
D: TRBD1
J: TRBJ2-1
CDR3: CSSPGQGSYNEQFF
DNA: TGCAGCTCGCCGGGACAGGGTTCCTACAATGAGCAGTTCTTC

V: TRBV29-1
size: few
D: TRBD2
J: TRBJ2-3
CDR3: CSVEKGLAGSTDTQYF
DNA: TGCAGCGTTGAGAAGGGACTAGCGGGGAGCACAGATACGCAGTATTTT

V: TRBV10-3
size: NA
D: NA
J: TRBJ2-3
CDR3: CAISPGRTGGTDTQYF
DNA: TGTGCCATCAGCCCGGGGCGGACTGGTGGCACAGATACGCAGTATTTT

V: TRBV10-3
size: once
D: NA
J: TRBJ1-1
CDR3: CAINSPREGTEAFF
DNA: TGTGCCATCAATTCTCCGCGGGAGGGCACTGAAGCTTTCTTT